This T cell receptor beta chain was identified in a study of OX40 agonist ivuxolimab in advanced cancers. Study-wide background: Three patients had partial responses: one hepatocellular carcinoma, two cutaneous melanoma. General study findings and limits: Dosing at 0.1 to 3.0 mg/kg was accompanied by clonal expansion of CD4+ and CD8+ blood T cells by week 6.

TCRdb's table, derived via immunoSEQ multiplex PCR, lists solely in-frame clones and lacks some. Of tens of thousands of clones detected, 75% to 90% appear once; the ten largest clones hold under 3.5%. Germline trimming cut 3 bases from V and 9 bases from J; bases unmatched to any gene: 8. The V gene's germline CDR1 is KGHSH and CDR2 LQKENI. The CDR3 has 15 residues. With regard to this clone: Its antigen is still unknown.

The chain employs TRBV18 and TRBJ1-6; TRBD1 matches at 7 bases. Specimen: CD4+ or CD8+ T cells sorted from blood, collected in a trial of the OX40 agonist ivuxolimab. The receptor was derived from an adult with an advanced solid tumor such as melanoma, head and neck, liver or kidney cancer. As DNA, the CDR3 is TGTGCCAGCTCACCGACAGGGCCCCCAATTTCACCCCTCCACTTT. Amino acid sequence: CASSPTGPPISPLHF.